What follows are 2 T cell receptor beta chains derived from one specimen sequenced in a study of breast tumors, draining lymph nodes, adjacent tissues. TCRdb used MiXCR to reprocess the multiplex PCR reads, holding one entry per CDR3 protein. The repertoire holds 150,000 to 200,000 distinct CDR3 sequences, with roughly 31% as singletons. Samples came from axillary lymph nodes draining the breast cancer. What was sequenced was axillary lymph node tissue. These receptors came from a female donor with breast cancer. Some clones in this sample may be carry-over from other donors' samples.

J is TRBJ2-1 and V is TRBV18; 8 bases are a match to TRBD2. There are 15 residues in the CDR3. Germline CDR1 reads KGHSH; CDR2 reads LQKENI. V trimming: 3 bases; J trimming: 4 bases; junction bases outside the gene matches: 5. CDR3 sequence: CASSPPAGAYNEQFF. CDR3 DNA sequence: TGTGCCAGCTCACCCCCAGCGGGAGCGTACAATGAGCAGTTCTTC.

Ten or more counts support this clonotype. The chain uses TRBV11-2 and TRBJ1-2; 8 nucleotides agree with TRBD1. Germline V CDR1 and CDR2: SGHAT, FQNNGV. This CDR3 comprises 14 residues. V was clipped by 4 bases and J by 4 bases; unmatched bases: 5. CDR3 region: CASSSRQGPYGYTF. CDR3 DNA sequence: TGTGCCAGCAGCTCCAGACAGGGGCCCTATGGCTACACCTTC.